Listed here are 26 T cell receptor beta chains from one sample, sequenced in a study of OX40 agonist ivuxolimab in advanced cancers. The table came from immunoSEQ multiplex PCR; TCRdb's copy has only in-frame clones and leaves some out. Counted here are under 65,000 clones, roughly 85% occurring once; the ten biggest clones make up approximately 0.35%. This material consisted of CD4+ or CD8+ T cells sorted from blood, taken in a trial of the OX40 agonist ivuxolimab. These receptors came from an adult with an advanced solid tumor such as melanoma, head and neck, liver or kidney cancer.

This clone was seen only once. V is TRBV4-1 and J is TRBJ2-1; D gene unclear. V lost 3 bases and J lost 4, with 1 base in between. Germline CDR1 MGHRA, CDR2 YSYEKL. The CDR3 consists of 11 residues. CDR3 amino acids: CASSHYNEQFF. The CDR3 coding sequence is TGCGCCAGCAGCCATTACAATGAGCAGTTCTTC.

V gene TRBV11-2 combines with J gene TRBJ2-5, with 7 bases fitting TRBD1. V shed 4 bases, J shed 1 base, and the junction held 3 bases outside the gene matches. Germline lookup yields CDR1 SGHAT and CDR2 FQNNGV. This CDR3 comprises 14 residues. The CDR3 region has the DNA TGTGCCAGCAGCTGGGACAGAATCCAAGAGACCCAGTACTTC. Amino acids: CASSWDRIQETQYF.

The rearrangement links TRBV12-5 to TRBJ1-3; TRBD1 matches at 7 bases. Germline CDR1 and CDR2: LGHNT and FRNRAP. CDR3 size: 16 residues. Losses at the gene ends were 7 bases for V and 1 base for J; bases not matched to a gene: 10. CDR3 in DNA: TGTGCTAGTGTCCCCATAACAGGGGAATCTGGAAACACCATATATTTT. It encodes CASVPITGESGNTIYF.

CDR3 sequence: CASSAGVGGVTTGELFF. In DNA, the CDR3 is TGTGCCAGCAGCGCCGGGGTCGGGGGGGTTACCACCGGGGAGCTGTTTTTT. The V and J genes are TRBV9 and TRBJ2-2; 8 bases line up with TRBD2. Per germline, CDR1 SGDLS and CDR2 YYNGEE. J gave up 4 bases and V 3 bases, and 11 bases lay outside the gene matches. This CDR3 spans 17 amino acids.

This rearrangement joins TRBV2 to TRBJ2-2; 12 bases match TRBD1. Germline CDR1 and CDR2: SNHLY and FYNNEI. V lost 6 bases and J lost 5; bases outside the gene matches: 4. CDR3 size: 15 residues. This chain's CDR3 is CASRGDRGRTGELFF. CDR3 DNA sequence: TGTGCCAGCAGGGGGGACAGGGGGCGAACCGGGGAGCTGTTTTTT.

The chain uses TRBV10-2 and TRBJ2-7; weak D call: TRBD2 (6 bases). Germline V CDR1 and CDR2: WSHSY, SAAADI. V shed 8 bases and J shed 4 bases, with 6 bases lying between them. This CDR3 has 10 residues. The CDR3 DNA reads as TGCGCCAGCCGGGAGTACGAGCAGTACTTC. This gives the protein CASREYEQYF.

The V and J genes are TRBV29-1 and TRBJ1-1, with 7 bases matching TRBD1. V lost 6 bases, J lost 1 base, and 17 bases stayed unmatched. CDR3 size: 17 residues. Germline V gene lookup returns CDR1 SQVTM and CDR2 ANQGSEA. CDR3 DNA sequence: TGCAGCGTCCTCCCCAAATACCCGACAGGGCCGAACACTGAAGCTTTCTTT. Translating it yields CSVLPKYPTGPNTEAFF. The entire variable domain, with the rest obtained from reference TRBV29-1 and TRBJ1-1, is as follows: SAVISQKPSRDICQRGTSLTIQCQVDSQVTMMFWYRQQPGQSLTLIATANQGSEATYESGFVIDKFPISRPNLTFSTLTVSNMSPEDSSIYLCSVLPKYPTGPNTEAFFGQGTRLTVV.

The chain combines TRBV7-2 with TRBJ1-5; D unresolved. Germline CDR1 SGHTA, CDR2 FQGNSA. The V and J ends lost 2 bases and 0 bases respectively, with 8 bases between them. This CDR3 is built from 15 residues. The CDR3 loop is CASSLLGISNQPQHF. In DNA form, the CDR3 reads TGTGCCAGCAGCTTACTGGGGATTAGCAATCAGCCCCAGCATTTT.

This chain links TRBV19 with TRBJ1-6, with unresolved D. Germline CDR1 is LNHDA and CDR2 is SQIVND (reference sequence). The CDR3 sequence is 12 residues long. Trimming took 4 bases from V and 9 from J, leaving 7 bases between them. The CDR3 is CASSKEGSPLHF. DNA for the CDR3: TGTGCCAGTAGTAAGGAGGGTTCACCCCTCCACTTT.

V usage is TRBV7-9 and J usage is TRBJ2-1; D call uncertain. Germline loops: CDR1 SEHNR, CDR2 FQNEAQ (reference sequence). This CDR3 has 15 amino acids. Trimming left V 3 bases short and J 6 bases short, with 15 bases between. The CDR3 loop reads CASSLFGLDGNEQFF. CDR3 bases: TGTGCCAGCAGCTTGTTTGGTCTAGATGGCAATGAGCAGTTCTTC. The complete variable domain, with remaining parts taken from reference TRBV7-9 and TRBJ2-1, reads DTGVSQNPRHKITKRGQNVTFRCDPISEHNRLYWYRQTLGQGPEFLTYFQNEAQLEKSRLLSDRFSAERPKGSFSTLEIQRTEQGDSAMYLCASSLFGLDGNEQFFGPGTRLTVL.

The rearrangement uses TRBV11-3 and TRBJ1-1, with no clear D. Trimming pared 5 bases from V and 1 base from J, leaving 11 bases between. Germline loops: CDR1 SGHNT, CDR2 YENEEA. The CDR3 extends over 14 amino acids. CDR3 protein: CASSKEDGNTEAFF. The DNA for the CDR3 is TGTGCCAGCAGCAAGGAGGACGGGAACACTGAAGCTTTCTTT.

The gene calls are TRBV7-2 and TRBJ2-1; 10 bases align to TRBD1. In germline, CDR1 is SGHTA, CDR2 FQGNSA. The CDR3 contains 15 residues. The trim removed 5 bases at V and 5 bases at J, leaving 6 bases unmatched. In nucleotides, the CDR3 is TGTGCCAGCAGCCGCACCGGGACAGGGGACAATGAGCAGTTCTTC. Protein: CASSRTGTGDNEQFF.

The CDR3 region is CASSPTGGNNEQFF. The CDR3 coding sequence is TGTGCCAGCAGCCCTACGGGGGGCAACAATGAGCAGTTCTTC. The chain carries TRBV7-9 and TRBJ2-1; D possibly corresponds to TRBD2 (7 bases). This CDR3 contains 14 residues. V shed 5 bases and J shed 5 bases, with 13 bases lying between them. Germline CDR1 is SEHNR and CDR2 is FQNEAQ (reference sequence).

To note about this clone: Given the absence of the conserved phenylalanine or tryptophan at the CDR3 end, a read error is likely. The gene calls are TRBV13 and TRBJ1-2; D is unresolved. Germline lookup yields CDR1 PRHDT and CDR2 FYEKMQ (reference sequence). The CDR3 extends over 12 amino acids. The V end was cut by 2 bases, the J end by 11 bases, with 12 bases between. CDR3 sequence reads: CASSLMARSYTS. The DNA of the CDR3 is TGTGCCAGCAGCTTAATGGCCCGGTCGTACACCTCC.

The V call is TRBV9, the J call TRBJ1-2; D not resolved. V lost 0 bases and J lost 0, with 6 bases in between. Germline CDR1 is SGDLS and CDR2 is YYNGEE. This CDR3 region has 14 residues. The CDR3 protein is CASSVGEANYGYTF. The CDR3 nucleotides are TGTGCCAGCAGCGTAGGGGAAGCTAACTATGGCTACACCTTC.

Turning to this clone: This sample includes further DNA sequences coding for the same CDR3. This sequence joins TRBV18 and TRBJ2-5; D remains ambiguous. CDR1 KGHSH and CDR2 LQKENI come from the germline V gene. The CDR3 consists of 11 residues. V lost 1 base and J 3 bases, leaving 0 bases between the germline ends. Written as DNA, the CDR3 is TGTGCCAGCTCACCACAAGAGACCCAGTACTTC. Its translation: CASSPQETQYF.

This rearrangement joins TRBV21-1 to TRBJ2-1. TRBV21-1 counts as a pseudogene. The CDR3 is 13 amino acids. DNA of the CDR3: TGTGCCAGCAGCAAAGAAGGGAACAATGAGCAGTTCTTC. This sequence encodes CASSKEGNNEQFF.

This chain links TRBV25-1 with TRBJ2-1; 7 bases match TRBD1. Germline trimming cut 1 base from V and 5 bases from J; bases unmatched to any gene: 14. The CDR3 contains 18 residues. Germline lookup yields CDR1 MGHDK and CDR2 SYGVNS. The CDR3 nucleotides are TGTGCCAGCAGTGAATTCAAGGGCCGGGACAGCTCGGACAATGAGCAGTTCTTC. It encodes CASSEFKGRDSSDNEQFF.

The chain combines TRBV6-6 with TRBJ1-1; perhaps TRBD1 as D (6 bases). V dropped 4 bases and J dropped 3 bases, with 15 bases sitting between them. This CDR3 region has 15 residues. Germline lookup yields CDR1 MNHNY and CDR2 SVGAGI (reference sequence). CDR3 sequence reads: CASSSWTAGDTEAFF. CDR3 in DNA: TGTGCCAGCAGTTCTTGGACAGCAGGGGACACTGAAGCTTTCTTT.

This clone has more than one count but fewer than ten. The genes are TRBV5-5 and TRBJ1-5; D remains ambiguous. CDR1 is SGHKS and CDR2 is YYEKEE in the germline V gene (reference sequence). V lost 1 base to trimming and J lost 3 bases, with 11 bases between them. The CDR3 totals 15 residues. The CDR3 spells CASSLTTSYNQPQHF. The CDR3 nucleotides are TGTGCCAGCAGCTTGACAACGAGTTACAATCAGCCCCAGCATTTT. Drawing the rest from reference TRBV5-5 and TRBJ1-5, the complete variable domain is DAGVTQSPTHLIKTRGQQVTLRCSPISGHKSVSWYQQVLGQGPQFIFQYYEKEERGRGNFPDRFSARQFPNYSSELNVNALLLGDSALYLCASSLTTSYNQPQHFGDGTRLSIL.

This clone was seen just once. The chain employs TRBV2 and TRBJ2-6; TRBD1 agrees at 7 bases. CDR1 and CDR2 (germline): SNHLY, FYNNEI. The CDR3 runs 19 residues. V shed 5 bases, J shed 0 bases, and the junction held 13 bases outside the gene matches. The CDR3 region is CASSFYPGQSYSGANVLTF. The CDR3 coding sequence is TGTGCCAGCAGTTTTTATCCGGGACAGTCATACTCTGGGGCCAACGTCCTGACTTTC. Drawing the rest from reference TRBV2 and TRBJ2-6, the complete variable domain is EPEVTQTPSHQVTQMGQEVILRCVPISNHLYFYWYRQILGQKVEFLVSFYNNEISEKSEIFDDQFSVERPDGSNFTLKIRSTKLEDSAMYFCASSFYPGQSYSGANVLTFGAGSRLTVL.

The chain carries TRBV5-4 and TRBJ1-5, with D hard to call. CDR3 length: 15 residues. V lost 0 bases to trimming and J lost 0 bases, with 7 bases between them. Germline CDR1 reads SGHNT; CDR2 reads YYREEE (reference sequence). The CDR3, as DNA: TGTGCCAGCAGCTTGGGTGTGGATAGCAATCAGCCCCAGCATTTT. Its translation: CASSLGVDSNQPQHF.

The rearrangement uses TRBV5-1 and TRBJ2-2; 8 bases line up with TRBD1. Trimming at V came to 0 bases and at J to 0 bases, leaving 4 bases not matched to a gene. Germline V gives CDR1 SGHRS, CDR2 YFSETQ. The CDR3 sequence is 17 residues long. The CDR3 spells CASSLEPGGSNTGELFF. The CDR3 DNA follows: TGCGCCAGCAGCTTGGAACCAGGGGGCTCGAACACCGGGGAGCTGTTTTTT.

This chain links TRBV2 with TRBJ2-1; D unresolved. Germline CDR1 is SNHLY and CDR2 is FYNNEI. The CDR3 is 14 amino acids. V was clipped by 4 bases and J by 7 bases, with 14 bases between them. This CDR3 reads CASSAARDGNEQFF. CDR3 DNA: TGTGCCAGCAGTGCCGCGCGAGACGGGAATGAGCAGTTCTTC.

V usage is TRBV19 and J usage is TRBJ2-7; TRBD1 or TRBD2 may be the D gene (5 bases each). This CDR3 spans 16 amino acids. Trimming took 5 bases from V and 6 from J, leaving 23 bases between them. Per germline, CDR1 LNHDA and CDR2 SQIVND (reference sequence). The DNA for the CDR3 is TGTGCCAGTAGTCCCTCCCCCGGGACCCCTCCTCTCGAGCAGTACTTC. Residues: CASSPSPGTPPLEQYF.

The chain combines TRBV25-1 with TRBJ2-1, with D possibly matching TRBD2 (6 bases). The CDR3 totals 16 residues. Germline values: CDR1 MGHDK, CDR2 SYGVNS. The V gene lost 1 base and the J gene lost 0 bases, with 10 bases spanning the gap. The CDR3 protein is CASSESGTLSYNEQFF. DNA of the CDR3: TGTGCCAGCAGTGAATCGGGGACTCTCTCCTACAATGAGCAGTTCTTC. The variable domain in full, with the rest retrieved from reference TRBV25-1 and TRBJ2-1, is EADIYQTPRYLVIGTGKKITLECSQTMGHDKMYWYQQDPGMELHLIHYSYGVNSTEKGDLSSESTVSRIRTEHFPLTLESARPSHTSQYLCASSESGTLSYNEQFFGPGTRLTVL.